The 31 T cell receptor beta chains reported below all come from one sample, sequenced in a study of T-cell memory formation after mild COVID-19. One entry per CDR3 protein, called by TCRdb with MiXCR from the 5' RACE reads. The sample has tens of thousands of distinct CDR3 sequences, about 23% seen once. The sequencing input was PBMCs or a T cell subset sorted from them (not recorded which). The receptors come from a man aged 18 to 30 who had mild COVID-19 (a few samples of this study predate the infection). Cell type and time point are not known.

The chain uses TRBV4-3 and TRBJ1-6, with D hard to call. The germline CDR1 and CDR2 sequences are LGHNA and YSLEER. This CDR3 is built from 15 residues. Trimming took 0 bases from V and 10 from J, leaving 13 bases between them. The CDR3 region is CASSQEGKGWSPLHF. Written as DNA, the CDR3 is TGCGCCAGCAGCCAAGAAGGGAAAGGGTGGTCACCCCTCCACTTT.

The genes are TRBV2 and TRBJ2-7, with D perhaps TRBD2 (5 bases). The CDR3 runs to 13 residues. The germline CDR1 and CDR2 sequences are SNHLY and FYNNEI. Trimming left V 5 bases short and J 7 bases short, with 15 bases between. The chain's CDR3 is CASSHGLGWEQYF. The CDR3 DNA sequence: TGTGCCAGCAGTCACGGACTGGGCTGGGAGCAGTACTTC.

This chain uses TRBV7-8 with TRBJ2-2; TRBD2 agrees at 9 bases. The germline gives CDR1 SGHVS, CDR2 FQNEAQ. The CDR3 extends over 17 amino acids. V gave up 7 bases and J gave up 5 bases; unmatched junction bases: 14. The CDR3 here is CASTDRVAGERTGELFF. The CDR3 nucleotides read TGTGCCAGCACCGACCGAGTAGCGGGGGAAAGAACCGGGGAGCTGTTTTTT.

The rearrangement uses TRBV6-5 and TRBJ1-1; 9 bases match TRBD1. Trimming at V came to 5 bases and at J to 5 bases, leaving 12 bases not matched to a gene. Germline assignment: CDR1 MNHEY and CDR2 SVGAGI. The CDR3 is 16 amino acids. The CDR3, as DNA: TGTGCCAGCAGTGCCGGGACAGGGATAGGAGCGACTGAAGCTTTCTTT. It yields the protein CASSAGTGIGATEAFF.

The V gene is TRBV29-1, the J gene TRBJ1-1; TRBD1 agrees at 8 bases. The V segment lost 6 bases and the J segment 5 bases; nucleotides outside the gene matches: 14. The CDR3 length is 15 residues. Germline-derived CDR1 and CDR2 are SQVTM and ANQGSEA. The CDR3 nucleotides read TGCAGCGTCCAGGGGGGTCCCAGGGGGCAAACTGAAGCTTTCTTT. It codes for CSVQGGPRGQTEAFF.

This chain links TRBV28 with TRBJ2-5; perhaps TRBD1 as D (5 bases). The germline V gene encodes CDR1 MDHEN and CDR2 SYDVKM. CDR3 length: 14 residues. V lost 5 bases to trimming and J lost 2 bases, with 12 bases between them. The CDR3 nucleotides read TGTGCCAGCAGTCCCTGGCAGGGTCAAGAGACCCAGTACTTC. Translated: CASSPWQGQETQYF.

The chain carries TRBV15 and TRBJ2-1; 8 bases align to TRBD1. With V trimmed by 3 bases and J by 6 bases, 4 bases remained unmatched. The V gene's germline CDR1 is LNHNV and CDR2 YYDKDF (reference sequence). This CDR3 region has 14 residues. The CDR3 protein is CATSSRGLGNEQFF. CDR3 in DNA: TGTGCCACCAGCAGCAGGGGGCTGGGCAATGAGCAGTTCTTC.

V and J are TRBV4-3 and TRBJ2-5, with 7 nucleotides matching TRBD1. The trim removed 0 bases at V and 6 bases at J, leaving 4 bases unmatched. Per germline, CDR1 LGHNA and CDR2 YSLEER. The CDR3 is 14 amino acids. The CDR3 loop reads CASSQEQGWKTQYF. In DNA, the CDR3 is TGCGCCAGCAGCCAAGAACAGGGGTGGAAGACCCAGTACTTC.

This clonotype was detected a few times. J is TRBJ1-1 and V is TRBV4-1; TRBD1 agrees at 7 bases. Looked up from germline, CDR1 is MGHRA and CDR2 is YSYEKL. This CDR3 is built from 13 residues. The ends lost 5 bases at V and 2 bases at J; junction bases unmatched: 2. The CDR3 nucleotides are TGCGCCAGCAGCGACAGGGAAAACACTGAAGCTTTCTTT. It encodes CASSDRENTEAFF.

The chain recombines TRBV4-3 with TRBJ2-5, with 7 bases aligning to TRBD1. Trimming removed 0 bases from V and 5 bases from J; junction bases left unmatched: 6. This CDR3 comprises 15 residues. Germline V gene lookup returns CDR1 LGHNA and CDR2 YSLEER. The CDR3 DNA is TGCGCCAGCAGCCAAGAAGACAGGGCGGCGGAGACCCAGTACTTC. Amino acids: CASSQEDRAAETQYF.

This rearrangement joins TRBV6-2 or TRBV6-3 to TRBJ1-2; 9 bases match TRBD1. This CDR3 has 16 amino acids. CDR1 is MNHEY and CDR2 is SVGEGT in the germline V gene. V shed 2 bases and J 8 bases; nucleotides not matched to a gene: 12. CDR3 protein: CASSYVLSGTGNGYTF. The CDR3, as DNA: TGTGCCAGCAGTTACGTTCTATCCGGGACAGGGAACGGCTACACCTTC.

The chain couples TRBV6-5 to TRBJ1-1; weak D call: TRBD1 (6 bases). The germline V gene has CDR1 MNHEY and CDR2 SVGAGI. Trimming removed 5 bases from V and 3 bases from J, with 10 bases in between. The CDR3 is made up of 13 amino acids. The CDR3 reads CASSTTGYTEAFF. The DNA of the CDR3 is TGTGCCAGCAGTACGACAGGTTACACTGAAGCTTTCTTT.

This clonotype was counted only a few times. The chain couples TRBV12-3 or TRBV12-4 to TRBJ2-2; D gene unclear. This CDR3 has 15 residues. Trimming shortened V by 3 bases and J by 1 base, and 9 bases separated the two germline ends. The CDR3 protein is CASSFDGMNTGELFF. The DNA of the CDR3 is TGTGCCAGCAGTTTTGACGGAATGAACACCGGGGAGCTGTTTTTT.

This clonotype came up a few times. The V and J genes are TRBV7-9 and TRBJ2-3, with D tentatively TRBD1 (6 bases). Trimming removed 0 bases from V and 6 bases from J, with 10 bases in between. CDR3 length equals 14 residues. Germline lookup yields CDR1 SEHNR and CDR2 FQNEAQ (reference sequence). CDR3 sequence reads: CASSLAGAADTQYF. In nucleotides, the CDR3 is TGTGCCAGCAGCTTAGCGGGGGCGGCGGATACGCAGTATTTT.

This rearrangement joins TRBV7-6 to TRBJ1-2, with TRBD1 as a possible D gene (5 bases). This CDR3 spans 16 amino acids. The germline V gene has CDR1 SGHVS and CDR2 FNYEAQ. Trimming removed 1 base at V and 2 bases at J, with 14 bases between. The CDR3 region has the DNA TGTGCCAGCAGCTTAGATGGCAGGGACCCGAACTATGGCTACACCTTC. Its protein product is CASSLDGRDPNYGYTF.

This clonotype was counted a few times. This rearrangement joins TRBV7-3 to TRBJ2-5, with 11 bases that match TRBD2. CDR3 length: 15 residues. The trim removed 3 bases at V and 5 bases at J, leaving 5 bases unmatched. Per germline, CDR1 SGHTA and CDR2 FQGTGA. The CDR3 sequence is CASSFVAGGLETQYF. The DNA for the CDR3 is TGTGCCAGCAGCTTCGTAGCGGGGGGGCTCGAGACCCAGTACTTC.

This clonotype was seen more than once but under ten times. V is TRBV4-2 and J is TRBJ1-1; D unresolved. The germline V and J ends were trimmed by 8 bases and 4 bases, with 14 bases remaining between them. Looked up from germline, CDR1 is LGHNA and CDR2 is YNFKEQ. The CDR3 sequence is 13 residues long. The CDR3, as DNA: TGTGCCAGCCCTTTCATCGGAAGCACTGAAGCTTTCTTT. It is translated as CASPFIGSTEAFF.

A few counts support this clonotype. The rearrangement joins TRBV9 to TRBJ2-1; tentatively, D is TRBD1 (8 bases). CDR3 length equals 15 residues. The V and J ends lost 3 bases and 4 bases respectively, with 14 bases between them. Looked up from germline, CDR1 is SGDLS and CDR2 is YYNGEE. In DNA, the CDR3 is TGTGCCAGCAGCGGCACAGGGGGGGTTTACAATGAGCAGTTCTTC. It yields the protein CASSGTGGVYNEQFF. Full variable domain (rest looked up from reference TRBV9 and TRBJ2-1): DSGVTQTPKHLITATGQRVTLRCSPRSGDLSVYWYQQSLDQGLQFLIQYYNGEERAKGNILERFSAQQFPDLHSELNLSSLELGDSALYFCASSGTGGVYNEQFFGPGTRLTVL.

This clonotype has only a few counts. The chain combines TRBV11-2 with TRBJ2-7; D call uncertain. The CDR3 totals 13 residues. V gave up 5 bases and J gave up 4 bases, with 12 bases separating them. Looked up from germline, CDR1 is SGHAT and CDR2 is FQNNGV. CDR3 nucleotide sequence: TGTGCCAGCAGCACTTCGGACCTTTACGAGCAGTACTTC. Its translation: CASSTSDLYEQYF.

This chain connects TRBV9 to TRBJ2-1; TRBD1 agrees at 7 bases. The V gene end was trimmed by 3 bases and the J gene end by 0 bases; junction bases not matched to a gene: 24. CDR3 length: 22 residues. Germline lookup yields CDR1 SGDLS and CDR2 YYNGEE. In DNA form, the CDR3 reads TGTGCCAGCAGCGCCCAAAATCCACGCGACGGGACAGTAGGATACTCCTACAATGAGCAGTTCTTC. This encodes CASSAQNPRDGTVGYSYNEQFF.

J is TRBJ1-1 and V is TRBV15, with unresolved D. Trimming pared 0 bases from V and 1 base from J, leaving 9 bases between. This CDR3 is 15 amino acids long. Germline V gives CDR1 LNHNV, CDR2 YYDKDF (reference sequence). CDR3 DNA: TGTGCCACCAGCAGAGAACGGCAAGCGAACACTGAAGCTTTCTTT. Its translation is CATSRERQANTEAFF.

This clonotype was found a few times. V gene TRBV6-5 combines with J gene TRBJ1-1; D is ambiguous. CDR1 is MNHEY, CDR2 SVGAGI, per germline. The V end lost 2 bases, the J end lost 2 bases, and 9 bases lay between the germline ends. The CDR3 runs 14 residues. This CDR3 is CASSYVSVNTEAFF. CDR3 coding DNA: TGTGCCAGCAGTTACGTGTCAGTCAACACTGAAGCTTTCTTT.

This clonotype was observed a few times. J is TRBJ2-1 and V is TRBV5-4, with D possibly TRBD1 on 5 matching bases. The CDR3 contains 13 residues. Per the germline V gene, CDR1 is SGHNT and CDR2 is YYREEE (reference sequence). The ends were cut back, 4 bases at V and 10 bases at J, with 15 bases in the middle. The CDR3, as DNA: TGTGCCAGCAGCGACACACAGGATCTCGAGCAGTTCTTC. Its translation is CASSDTQDLEQFF.

This chain links TRBV3-1 with TRBJ2-7; D perhaps matches TRBD1 (7 bases). Trimming left V 5 bases short and J 2 bases short, with 13 bases between. The germline gives CDR1 LGHDT, CDR2 YNNKEL (reference sequence). This CDR3 has 14 amino acids. This CDR3 reads CASSTRDSPYEQYV. CDR3 nucleotides: TGTGCCAGCAGCACGCGGGACAGCCCCTACGAGCAGTACGTC.

The CDR3 DNA sequence: TGTGCCAGCTCACCGGGACAGTTTAGCACAGATACGCAGTATTTT. Its protein is CASSPGQFSTDTQYF. The chain joins TRBV18 to TRBJ2-3; 7 nucleotides line up with TRBD1. Germline V gene data show CDR1 as KGHSH and CDR2 as LQKENI. Unmatched junction bases numbered 3, after V lost 3 bases and J lost 0 bases. The CDR3 has 15 residues.

The chain carries TRBV4-3 and TRBJ1-1; 9 bases map to TRBD1. The CDR3 totals 14 residues. Per the germline V gene, CDR1 is LGHNA and CDR2 is YSLEER. After removal of 8 bases from V and 4 bases from J, the junction contained 8 bases not matched to a gene. CDR3 DNA: TGCGCCAGCGGGATGACAGGGGGAAGCACTGAAGCTTTCTTT. As protein: CASGMTGGSTEAFF.

This chain links TRBV4-3 with TRBJ2-1; D uncertain. The ends were cut back, 0 bases at V and 3 bases at J, with 9 bases in the middle. Germline V gene data show CDR1 as LGHNA and CDR2 as YSLEER. The CDR3 covers 15 residues. The CDR3 loop reads CASSQDPAGYNEQFF. DNA of the CDR3: TGCGCCAGCAGCCAAGATCCTGCTGGCTACAATGAGCAGTTCTTC.

This clonotype occurred a few times. The chain is built from TRBV12-3 or TRBV12-4 and TRBJ2-2; tentative D call: TRBD2 (5 bases). With 2 bases removed from V and 8 bases from J, the gap between germline ends came to 6 bases. This CDR3 has 12 amino acids. The CDR3 is CASSLPGGELFF. The CDR3 DNA follows: TGTGCCAGCAGTTTACCGGGGGGGGAGCTGTTTTTT.

This sequence joins TRBV9 and TRBJ2-3, with D maybe TRBD1 (5 bases). Germline-derived CDR1 and CDR2 are SGDLS and YYNGEE. The CDR3 has 17 amino acids. Deletions cut 3 bases from V and 0 bases from J, with 17 bases between. CDR3 amino acids: CASSANGAPPSTDTQYF. CDR3 sequence (DNA): TGTGCCAGCAGCGCCAATGGGGCACCACCTAGCACAGATACGCAGTATTTT.

This clonotype has at least ten counts. This sequence joins TRBV6-6 and TRBJ2-1; D is possibly TRBD1 (6 bases). Trimming shortened V by 5 bases and J by 7 bases, and 24 bases separated the two germline ends. Germline-derived CDR1 and CDR2 are MNHNY and SVGAGI (reference sequence). This CDR3 contains 17 residues. This CDR3 is CASSLRNRAASENEQFF. DNA of the CDR3: TGTGCCAGCAGTCTTAGAAACAGGGCCGCAAGTGAGAATGAGCAGTTCTTC.

The CDR3 nucleotides are TGTGCCAGCAGGACGGACACCAGCTCCTACGAGCAGTACTTC. It translates to CASRTDTSSYEQYF. The V call is TRBV2, the J call TRBJ2-7; D perhaps matches TRBD1 (5 bases). Germline V gene lookup returns CDR1 SNHLY and CDR2 FYNNEI. There are 14 residues in the CDR3. V shed 6 bases and J shed 0 bases, with 12 bases lying between them.